The 15 T cell receptor beta chains below were found in one sample sequenced in a study of neurological immune-mediated disorders. TCRdb re-called the 5' RACE reads with MiXCR, one entry per CDR3 protein. Counted here are 50,000 to 70,000 distinct CDR3 sequences, roughly 4.8% occurring once; the ten biggest clones make up 6.5% to 7.5%. The sequencing input was PBMCs. Source of these receptors: a man aged 30 to 39 with multiple sclerosis.

In its sample, this clonotype was seen a few times. V usage is TRBV4-1 and J usage is TRBJ1-5, with 8 bases lining up with TRBD1. The CDR3 totals 16 residues. The germline V gene encodes CDR1 MGHRA and CDR2 YSYEKL. Germline trimming cut 4 bases from V and 3 bases from J; bases unmatched to any gene: 8. CDR3 loop: CASSLTGQGNNQPQHF. Here the CDR3 DNA reads TGCGCCAGCAGCCTGACTGGACAGGGTAACAATCAGCCCCAGCATTTT.

This clonotype was seen many times. The chain recombines TRBV3-1 with TRBJ1-1; the D gene is possibly TRBD1 (6 bases). The V and J ends lost 5 bases and 1 base respectively, with 14 bases between them. The CDR3 covers 15 residues. Germline loops: CDR1 LGHDT, CDR2 YNNKEL (reference sequence). The CDR3, as DNA: TGTGCCAGCAGCTACCGACGGACAGAGAACACTGAAGCTTTCTTT. Protein sequence: CASSYRRTENTEAFF.

The chain is built from TRBV5-1 and TRBJ2-2; unclear D gene. There are 13 residues in the CDR3. Deletions cut 3 bases from V and 6 bases from J, with 9 bases between. Germline CDR1 and CDR2: SGHRS and YFSETQ. The CDR3 coding sequence is TGCGCCAGCAGCTCGTGGGGTGCCGGGGAGCTGTTTTTT. Translated, it gives CASSSWGAGELFF. Combining the CDR3 with reference TRBV5-1 and TRBJ2-2 gives the whole variable domain KAGVTQTPRYLIKTRGQQVTLSCSPISGHRSVSWYQQTPGQGLQFLFEYFSETQRNKGNFPGRFSGRQFSNSRSEMNVSTLELGDSALYLCASSSWGAGELFFGEGSRLTVL.

The table lists this clonotype with many counts. The gene calls are TRBV20-1 and TRBJ1-2; TRBD1 might be the D (5 bases). V lost 6 bases to trimming and J lost 4 bases, with 18 bases between them. Germline lookup yields CDR1 DFQATT and CDR2 SNEGSKA (reference sequence). The CDR3 extends over 14 amino acids. The CDR3 DNA sequence: TGCAGTGCCCGGACAACCCGTAACCTCTATGGCTACACCTTC. This encodes CSARTTRNLYGYTF.

The table lists this clonotype with many counts. V and J are TRBV7-9 and TRBJ1-2; D uncertain. Germline V gene sequence: CDR1 SEHNR, CDR2 FQNEAQ (reference sequence). The CDR3 totals 11 residues. Trimming pared 5 bases from V and 3 bases from J, leaving 4 bases between. The CDR3 region has the DNA TGTGCCAGCAGCCCGTACTATGGCTACACCTTC. Translated: CASSPYYGYTF.

This clonotype has at least ten counts. The chain has TRBV2 and TRBJ2-1; TRBD1 might be the D (6 bases). This CDR3 has 12 residues. Trimming left V 3 bases short and J 10 bases short, with 10 bases between. The germline gives CDR1 SNHLY, CDR2 FYNNEI. CDR3: CASSEQGREQFF. The DNA of the CDR3 is TGTGCCAGCAGTGAGCAGGGGCGGGAGCAGTTCTTC.

The chain combines TRBV5-1 with TRBJ1-5, with D possibly matching TRBD1 (6 bases). The CDR3 is 15 amino acids. Trimming took off 3 bases at V and 7 bases at J, with 17 bases between the two ends. Germline CDR1 reads SGHRS; CDR2 reads YFSETQ. The CDR3 here is CASSYRPGGEQPQHF. CDR3 nucleotide sequence: TGCGCCAGCAGCTACCGCCCGGGGGGCGAACAGCCCCAGCATTTT. Together with reference TRBV5-1 and TRBJ1-5, the CDR3 gives the full variable domain: KAGVTQTPRYLIKTRGQQVTLSCSPISGHRSVSWYQQTPGQGLQFLFEYFSETQRNKGNFPGRFSGRQFSNSRSEMNVSTLELGDSALYLCASSYRPGGEQPQHFGDGTRLSIL.

This clonotype was detected a few times. This may be a read error: a much more frequent sequence differs by one nucleotide. This chain links TRBV24-1 with TRBJ1-1, with D possibly being TRBD1 (5 bases). The CDR3 is 14 amino acids. V lost 5 bases, J lost 1 base, and 10 bases lay in between. Germline V CDR1 and CDR2: KGHDR, SFDVKD. As DNA, the CDR3 is TGTGCCACCAGTGGGGGTACAGGGAACACTGAAGCTTTCTTT. It codes for CATSGGTGNTEAFF.

This clonotype was seen many times. The gene calls are TRBV5-1 and TRBJ2-7; 7 nucleotides align to TRBD1. This CDR3 spans 14 amino acids. With 0 bases clipped from V and 6 bases from J, the junction kept 6 bases outside the gene matches. The germline V gene has CDR1 SGHRS and CDR2 YFSETQ. The CDR3 here is CASSLGPNRGEQYV. The CDR3, as DNA: TGCGCCAGCAGCTTGGGGCCGAACAGGGGCGAGCAGTACGTC.

The CDR3 protein is CASSLVRGGTEAFF. CDR3 nucleotide sequence: TGCGCCAGCAGCTTGGTTCGGGGGGGGACTGAAGCTTTCTTT. The rearrangement joins TRBV5-1 to TRBJ1-1, with a tentative D call TRBD1 (5 bases). CDR1 is SGHRS, CDR2 YFSETQ, per germline. V lost 0 bases and J 5 bases, leaving 11 bases between the germline ends. The CDR3 consists of 14 residues.

A remark on this clonotype: The junction does not match germline at one end; this may be a read error. The chain couples TRBV4-2 to TRBJ1-5; D not resolved. Germline V CDR1 and CDR2: LGHNA, YNFKEQ. This CDR3 has 13 residues. In nucleotides, the CDR3 is TGTGCCAGCAGCCAAGACGACGATCAGCCCCAGAATTTT. Its translation: CASSQDDDQPQNF.

The CDR3 DNA follows: TGTGCCAGCTCCCAGAGACAGGGTTCAGCTGAAGCTTTCTTT. Amino acids: CASSQRQGSAEAFF. V usage is TRBV18 and J usage is TRBJ1-1, with TRBD1 matching 7 bases. CDR3 size: 14 residues. The J segment lost 6 bases and the V segment lost 6 bases, leaving 10 bases of the junction unmatched. Germline CDR1 is KGHSH and CDR2 is LQKENI.

This clonotype was detected many times. V is TRBV15 and J is TRBJ1-1; no clear D. Looked up from germline, CDR1 is LNHNV and CDR2 is YYDKDF (reference sequence). Between the trimmed V and J ends, which lost 1 base and 1 base, there was a span of 7 bases. The CDR3 loop spans 14 amino acids. The CDR3 DNA sequence: TGTGCCACCAGCAGAGGCAAGGGGAACACTGAAGCTTTCTTT. Amino acids: CATSRGKGNTEAFF.

At least ten counts were recorded for this clonotype. The chain has TRBV3-1 and TRBJ1-5; D not certain. Germline CDR1 is LGHDT and CDR2 is YNNKEL (reference sequence). The CDR3 runs 12 residues. Between the trimmed V and J ends, which lost 3 bases and 6 bases, there was a span of 6 bases. The CDR3: CASSQGFQPQHF. DNA for the CDR3: TGTGCCAGCAGCCAGGGATTTCAGCCCCAGCATTTT.

Many counts were recorded for this clonotype. The chain joins TRBV6-6 to TRBJ2-1; D ambiguous. Germline V gene sequence: CDR1 MNHNY, CDR2 SVGAGI (reference sequence). V was trimmed by 7 bases and J by 1 base, leaving 14 bases between them. The CDR3 runs 15 residues. CDR3 sequence (DNA): TGTGCCAGCACCCCAGGAAGGGTATCCTACAATGAGCAGTTCTTC. Translated: CASTPGRVSYNEQFF.